This TCR beta chain was observed in a study of T cells in Graves' hyperthyroidism and ophthalmopathy. Study-level findings and limits: Appearing also in blood were most of the thyroid clonotypes expanded above 0.001.

Germline CDR1 MNHEY, CDR2 SVGEGT. The V end lost 6 bases, the J end lost 4 bases, and 12 bases lay between the germline ends. The CDR3 spans 13 residues. There were TCR beta CDR3 regions amplified from RNA transcripts. The HTBI primer set drove a first-round RT-PCR of the TCR CDR3. TCRdb re-derived calls from the multiplex PCR reads in MiXCR, one entry per CDR3 protein. The repertoire holds hundreds of thousands of distinct CDR3 sequences, with approximately 15% as singletons. This clonotype has just one count. Antigen unknown. A much bigger clone sits one base away, suggesting this may be a read error.

This sequence was found in a woman aged 25 to 39 with Graves' hyperthyroidism that later progressed to Graves' ophthalmopathy. The sequencing input was blood. This rearrangement joins TRBV6-2 or TRBV6-3 to TRBJ1-1; D ambiguous. The CDR3 DNA sequence: TGTGCCAGCAGCCGCGGCCCGCCCACTGAAGCTTTCTTT. This gives the protein CASSRGPPTEAFF.